A single sample is the source of the 23 T cell receptor beta chains below, sequenced in a study of T cell responses to AZD1222 COVID-19 vaccine. Method: immunoSEQ multiplex PCR; TCRdb's copy keeps in-frame clones and lacks some. The sample holds approximately 190,000 clones; roughly 91% are singletons and the top ten take approximately 0.97%. The sample here was peripheral blood, taken on day 0 of AZD1222 vaccination. These receptors came from an adult in good health.

The chain carries TRBV15 and TRBJ1-1; D not certain. The V and J ends lost 4 bases and 1 base respectively, with 16 bases between them. This CDR3 comprises 16 residues. Looked up from germline, CDR1 is LNHNV and CDR2 is YYDKDF (reference sequence). In DNA, the CDR3 is TGTGCCACCAGCACGTTTGTTTCCGGCAAGAACACTGAAGCTTTCTTT. Protein product: CATSTFVSGKNTEAFF.

V and J are TRBV6-2 or TRBV6-3 and TRBJ1-5; 7 bases match TRBD1. Germline V gene sequence: CDR1 MNHEY, CDR2 SVGEGT. This CDR3 contains 16 residues. Trimming removed 6 bases from V and 0 bases from J; junction bases left unmatched: 8. CDR3 DNA sequence: TGTGCCAGCAGCCAAGGTAGGGGGCATAGCAATCAGCCCCAGCATTTT. This encodes CASSQGRGHSNQPQHF.

This clone has just one count. The junction does not match germline at one end; this may be a read error. V gene TRBV7-6 combines with J gene TRBJ2-2, with D perhaps matching TRBD2 (7 bases). The CDR3 spans 15 residues. In germline, CDR1 is SGHVS, CDR2 FNYEAQ. CDR3 loop: CASTLGGGGTGELFF. CDR3 coding DNA: TGTGCCAGCACCTTAGGGGGGGGAGGCACCGGGGAGCTGTTTTTT.

The V call is TRBV15, the J call TRBJ2-2; no definite D call. The germline V gene has CDR1 LNHNV and CDR2 YYDKDF (reference sequence). The CDR3 length is 16 residues. V shed 0 bases and J shed 0 bases, with 8 bases lying between them. The CDR3, as DNA: TGTGCCACCAGCAGAGATGGGGTTTCGAACACCGGGGAGCTGTTTTTT. It is translated as CATSRDGVSNTGELFF.

Here the CDR3 reads CASSRDRRRTDTQYF. Written as DNA, the CDR3 is TGTGCCAGCAGTCGCGACAGGCGTCGCACAGATACGCAGTATTTT. The chain carries TRBV28 and TRBJ2-3, with D possibly being TRBD1 (6 bases). V lost 5 bases and J lost 1, with 13 bases in between. The CDR3 is 15 amino acids. Germline loops: CDR1 MDHEN, CDR2 SYDVKM.

This clone has just one count. The chain combines TRBV7-2 with TRBJ1-2; maybe TRBD1 (6 bases). Germline V lookup: CDR1 SGHTA, CDR2 FQGNSA. This CDR3 spans 17 amino acids. V lost 2 bases to trimming and J lost 0 bases, with 16 bases between them. CDR3 nucleotides: TGTGCCAGCAGCTTAATTGGGGGGCGCGTAACTAACTATGGCTACACCTTC. This sequence encodes CASSLIGGRVTNYGYTF.

The chain joins TRBV7-2 to TRBJ2-5; D perhaps matches TRBD2 (6 bases). The CDR3 consists of 16 residues. V was pared by 1 base and J by 3 bases, with 15 bases between. Per germline, CDR1 SGHTA and CDR2 FQGNSA. CDR3 in DNA: TGTGCCAGCAGCTTAGTTCACCGGGACTCTAAAGAGACCCAGTACTTC. Its translation: CASSLVHRDSKETQYF.

The J gene is TRBJ2-6, the V gene TRBV21-1; TRBD1 was called by the table and not checked on the DNA. TRBV21-1 is termed a pseudogene. This CDR3 is 18 amino acids long. CDR3 sequence: CASSKRRDRDSGANVLTF. The CDR3 DNA is TGTGCCAGCAGCAAAAGGCGGGACAGGGACTCTGGGGCCAACGTCCTGACTTTC.

V is TRBV11-2 and J is TRBJ2-4; TRBD2 might be the D (5 bases). This CDR3 has 18 amino acids. Germline V CDR1 and CDR2: SGHAT, FQNNGV. Trimming left V 0 bases short and J 2 bases short, with 17 bases between. The CDR3 DNA sequence: TGTGCCAGCAGCTTAGAGGGAGTGGGCTACGGGTCCAAAAACATTCAGTACTTC. Translated: CASSLEGVGYGSKNIQYF.

This rearrangement joins TRBV11-2 to TRBJ2-7; 7 bases match TRBD2. The junction had 4 bases not matched to a gene; V was cut back by 3 bases and J by 2 bases. The CDR3 consists of 14 residues. Looked up from germline, CDR1 is SGHAT and CDR2 is FQNNGV. As DNA, the CDR3 is TGTGCCAGCAGCTTGACAAGCGGGACCTACGAGCAGTACTTC. Its translation is CASSLTSGTYEQYF.

The chain employs TRBV9 and TRBJ2-3; no definite D call. The CDR3 extends over 14 amino acids. Per the germline V gene, CDR1 is SGDLS and CDR2 is YYNGEE. The V and J ends lost 3 bases and 0 bases respectively, with 8 bases between them. CDR3 coding DNA: TGTGCCAGCAGCGAGATTCTTAGCACAGATACGCAGTATTTT. Translated, it gives CASSEILSTDTQYF.

The rearrangement uses TRBV7-9 and TRBJ1-2, with 8 bases fitting TRBD1. V shed 5 bases and J 2 bases; nucleotides not matched to a gene: 10. The length of the CDR3 is 16 residues. Germline loops: CDR1 SEHNR, CDR2 FQNEAQ (reference sequence). The CDR3 spells CASSLLTGGENYGYTF. The CDR3 region has the DNA TGTGCCAGCAGCCTCCTTACAGGGGGTGAAAACTATGGCTACACCTTC.

The chain employs TRBV28 and TRBJ1-2; D unclear. Looked up from germline, CDR1 is MDHEN and CDR2 is SYDVKM. The V end was cut by 2 bases, the J end by 4 bases, with 5 bases between. The length of the CDR3 is 12 residues. CDR3 DNA: TGTGCCAGCAGTTTAGGGGTCTATGGCTACACCTTC. Protein sequence: CASSLGVYGYTF.

In its sample, this clone was seen once. J is TRBJ1-1 and V is TRBV5-1, with a weak D call TRBD1 (6 bases). Germline V gives CDR1 SGHRS, CDR2 YFSETQ. V was cut by 0 bases and J by 1 base, with 10 bases left in between. CDR3 length: 15 amino acids. DNA of the CDR3: TGCGCCAGCAGCTTGGCGGGGGGCGGGAACACTGAAGCTTTCTTT. Its protein product is CASSLAGGGNTEAFF.

The chain carries TRBV7-7 and TRBJ2-3; D remains ambiguous. This CDR3 is 15 amino acids long. Germline V gene lookup returns CDR1 SSHAT and CDR2 FNYEAQ (reference sequence). V was shortened by 2 bases and J by 0 bases, with 9 bases between the two germline ends. CDR3 bases: TGTGCCAGCAGCTTAACGGGCCTTAGCACAGATACGCAGTATTTT. It encodes CASSLTGLSTDTQYF.

Only a few counts were recorded for this clone. The chain links TRBV27 to TRBJ1-1; the match to TRBD1 covers 8 bases. Germline assignment: CDR1 MNHEY and CDR2 SMNVEV (reference sequence). The V segment lost 5 bases and the J segment 4 bases; nucleotides outside the gene matches: 6. The CDR3 totals 14 residues. The CDR3 DNA sequence: TGTGCCAGCAGTCCGACAGGGGTAGGCACTGAAGCTTTCTTT. Amino acids: CASSPTGVGTEAFF.

Turning to this clone: At the DNA level, this CDR3 is encoded by other sequences in the same sample as well. The V and J genes are TRBV19 and TRBJ1-5; a possible D gene is TRBD1 (5 bases). V lost 1 base, J lost 1 base, and 5 bases lay in between. The CDR3 totals 14 residues. Per the germline V gene, CDR1 is LNHDA and CDR2 is SQIVND (reference sequence). The CDR3 DNA is TGTGCCAGTAGTATAGGGGGCAGCAATCAGCCCCAGCATTTT. It translates to CASSIGGSNQPQHF. Looking up the rest from reference TRBV19 and TRBJ1-5 gives the full variable domain: DGGITQSPKYLFRKEGQNVTLSCEQNLNHDAMYWYRQDPGQGLRLIYYSQIVNDFQKGDIAEGYSVSREKKESFPLTVTSAQKNPTAFYLCASSIGGSNQPQHFGDGTRLSIL.

The chain uses TRBV6-5 and TRBJ2-7; TRBD2 matches at 10 bases. Trimming took 1 base from V and 7 from J; bases not matched to a gene: 4. This CDR3 spans 14 amino acids. Per germline, CDR1 MNHEY and CDR2 SVGAGI. CDR3: CASSYLAGGGEQYF. The CDR3 nucleotides are TGTGCCAGCAGTTACTTAGCGGGAGGTGGAGAGCAGTACTTC.

The CDR3 here is CASSQDPSTDTQYF. DNA of the CDR3: TGCGCCAGCAGCCAAGATCCTAGCACAGATACGCAGTATTTT. V and J are TRBV4-1 and TRBJ2-3; the D is unclear. V was trimmed by 0 bases and J by 0 bases, leaving 4 bases between them. CDR3 size: 14 residues. Per germline, CDR1 MGHRA and CDR2 YSYEKL.

The chain links TRBV7-9 to TRBJ2-7; TRBD1 aligns across 11 bases. This CDR3 has 14 amino acids. Germline assignment: CDR1 SEHNR and CDR2 FQNEAQ (reference sequence). V was pared by 5 bases and J by 5 bases, with 5 bases of the junction left unmatched. CDR3 in amino acids: CASSRTGGKNEQYF. The CDR3 nucleotides read TGTGCCAGCAGCAGGACAGGGGGCAAGAACGAGCAGTACTTC.

This chain links TRBV28 with TRBJ2-1; 10 positions agree with TRBD2. Trimming removed 5 bases from V and 2 bases from J; junction bases left unmatched: 6. Germline V lookup: CDR1 MDHEN, CDR2 SYDVKM. The CDR3 spans 16 residues. The CDR3 loop reads CASSPGLAVAYNEQFF. CDR3 nucleotides: TGTGCCAGCAGTCCCGGACTAGCGGTAGCCTACAATGAGCAGTTCTTC.

The J gene is TRBJ2-1, the V gene TRBV27; D unresolved. Between the trimmed V and J ends, which lost 3 bases and 2 bases, there was a span of 11 bases. The CDR3 has 15 amino acids. Germline CDR1 and CDR2: MNHEY and SMNVEV (reference sequence). CDR3 protein: CASSFKVPTYNEQFF. CDR3 DNA: TGTGCCAGCAGTTTTAAGGTCCCGACCTACAATGAGCAGTTCTTC.

The chain couples TRBV7-8 to TRBJ2-2; 7 nucleotides agree with TRBD2. The CDR3 has 18 amino acids. The germline V gene has CDR1 SGHVS and CDR2 FQNEAQ. V gave up 5 bases and J gave up 1 base; unmatched junction bases: 13. The CDR3 is CASSPLRKGLKNTGELFF. The CDR3 DNA reads TGTGCCAGCAGCCCCCTAAGGAAGGGACTAAAGAACACCGGGGAGCTGTTTTTT.